This paragraph reports one TCR beta chain. Its antigen remains unidentified. Likely a read error: the CDR3 ends without its conserved phenylalanine or tryptophan. Moderate-to-severe activity, CAS at least 3, NOSPECS at least 4 and duration under 3 months characterized donors with ophthalmopathy. Clinicians made diagnoses from clinical symptoms, serum thyroxine, TRAb, thyroid ultrasound and orbital computed tomography. Using RNA transcripts, the TCR beta CDR3 regions were amplified. Second-round multiplex PCR came after a first-round RT-PCR that employed HTBI primers. Using its own MiXCR run on the multiplex PCR reads, TCRdb lists one record per CDR3 protein. Of about 640,000 distinct CDR3 sequences in the sample, approximately 39% are singletons; the top ten hold around 3%. This sample is part of a study of Graves' ophthalmopathy and Graves' hyperthyroidism. Findings and limits, study-wide: Ophthalmopathy could be told apart from stable hyperthyroidism by a 13-signature model (under 90% sensitivity, around 84% specificity). A majority of expanded thyroid clonotypes exceeding 0.001 frequency were likewise present in blood.

The sequence derives from an adult man with Graves' ophthalmopathy. Input material: peripheral blood.

As DNA, the CDR3 is TGTGCCAGCATTGATGGGGACAGGGGACCAAAAGAGACCCAGTACTGC. Encoded protein: CASIDGDRGPKETQYC. The chain uses TRBV6-4 and TRBJ2-5; 10 nucleotides align to TRBD1. Germline V lookup: CDR1 MRHNA, CDR2 SNTAGT. CDR3 length: 16 amino acids. With V trimmed by 7 bases and J by 3 bases, 11 bases remained unmatched.